Following are 25 T cell receptor beta chains from one sample sequenced in a study of molecular identifiers for immune sequencing clone quantification. TCRdb reprocessed the PCR reads via MiXCR and lists one record per CDR3 protein. The data show about 70,000 distinct CDR3 sequences, around a sixth seen once. The sequenced sample was naive CD8+ T cells from blood, with Jurkat cell RNA spiked in. Subset in this sample: FACS-sorted CD8+CD4-CCR7+CD45RA+ naive T cells. Receptor source: a human donor in good health. Some libraries in this study had Jurkat cell RNA spiked in.

Ten or more counts support this clonotype. V is TRBV30 and J is TRBJ1-5; D gene ambiguous. This CDR3 is 14 amino acids long. Per the germline V gene, CDR1 is GTSNPN and CDR2 is SVGIG (reference sequence). Trimming took 0 bases from V and 2 from J, leaving 8 bases between them. DNA for the CDR3: TGTGCCTGGAGTGTTGAGTACGGCAATCAGCCCCAGCATTTT. Its translation is CAWSVEYGNQPQHF.

On this clonotype itself: This clone may be a read error of a much larger clone one base away. The genes are TRBV6-5 and TRBJ1-1, with a possible D match to TRBD1 (6 bases). CDR1 and CDR2 from the germline V gene are MNHEY and SVGAGI. The CDR3 length is 14 residues. DNA of the CDR3: TGTGCCTGCAGTCACAAATGGGGGCTCACTGAAGCTTTCTTT. Translating it yields CACSHKWGLTEAFF.

Notes on this clonotype: It may be a read error: a sequence one base away is much more abundant. The CDR3 is CSASSDQLGYSEQFF. CDR3 bases: TGCAGTGCTTCCTCCGACCAATTGGGCTACAGTGAGCAGTTCTTC. This chain uses TRBV20-1 with TRBJ2-1; the D is unclear. The CDR3 runs 15 residues. Germline V gives CDR1 DFQATT, CDR2 SNEGSKA (reference sequence).

As regards this clonotype: A much larger clone differs from this one at a single base, so this may be a read error. This sequence joins TRBV4-1 and TRBJ2-1; TRBD2 might be the D (6 bases). Germline assignment: CDR1 MGHRA and CDR2 YSYEKL. The CDR3 sequence is 16 residues long. Here the CDR3 reads CASSQDSGLGDNEQSF. CDR3 bases: TGCGCCAGCAGCCAAGACTCGGGACTCGGCGACAATGAGCAGTCCTTC.

This clonotype has at least ten counts. The rearrangement links TRBV12-3 or TRBV12-4 to TRBJ1-5, with 10 bases lining up with TRBD1. This CDR3 comprises 15 residues. V was pared by 5 bases and J by 7 bases, with 8 bases of the junction left unmatched. DNA of the CDR3: TGTGCCAGCAGTCAATGGGACAGGGGTTTGCAGCCCCAGCATTTT. Amino acids: CASSQWDRGLQPQHF.

The table lists this clonotype with many counts. CDR3: CASNPGTSNQPQHF. The CDR3 coding sequence is TGTGCCAGCAATCCTGGGACTAGCAATCAGCCCCAGCATTTT. The gene calls are TRBV28 and TRBJ1-5; a weak D match, TRBD1 (5 bases). Germline V gene lookup returns CDR1 MDHEN and CDR2 SYDVKM. The CDR3 covers 14 residues. Deletions cut 7 bases from V and 0 bases from J, with 10 bases between.

To note about this clonotype: A much larger clone lies one base from this, so it may be a read error. The chain links TRBV12-3 or TRBV12-4 to TRBJ2-1; TRBD2 matches 9 bases. V dropped 7 bases and J dropped 5; count of bases not matched to a gene: 9. The CDR3 totals 15 residues. The CDR3 DNA reads as TGTGCCAGCAACACCGGGACTAGCCAGGACAATGAGCAGTTCTTC. This translates into CASNTGTSQDNEQFF.

At least ten counts were recorded for this clonotype. The chain couples TRBV18 to TRBJ2-7; 10 bases are shared with TRBD1. The junction had 8 bases not matched to a gene; V was cut back by 6 bases and J by 6 bases. The CDR3 covers 14 residues. Germline V gene lookup returns CDR1 KGHSH and CDR2 LQKENI. CDR3 region: CASSPGDRGGEQYF. The CDR3 DNA is TGTGCCAGCTCTCCCGGGGACAGGGGTGGCGAGCAGTACTTC. The variable domain in full, with the rest retrieved from reference TRBV18 and TRBJ2-7, is NAGVMQNPRHLVRRRGQEARLRCSPMKGHSHVYWYRQLPEEGLKFMVYLQKENIIDESGMPKERFSAEFPKEGPSILRIQQVVRGDSAAYFCASSPGDRGGEQYFGPGTRLTVT.

The chain employs TRBV10-3 and TRBJ2-6; TRBD1 or TRBD2 may be the D gene (5 bases each). Germline V gene data show CDR1 as ENHRY and CDR2 as SYGVKD. CDR3 size: 17 residues. Trimming left V 6 bases short and J 0 bases short, with 15 bases between. In DNA, the CDR3 is TGTGCCATCAGCGAGGGGACGGCCGCCTCTGGGGCCAACGTCCTGACTTTC. The encoded protein is CAISEGTAASGANVLTF.

In this sample, this clonotype turned up a few times. As DNA, the CDR3 is TGTGCCAGCAGTGCAGGAACCAACTACGAGCAGTACTTC. It translates to CASSAGTNYEQYF. The chain uses TRBV27 and TRBJ2-7; D is unresolved. Trimming cost V 5 bases and J 3 bases, with 11 bases left between them. The CDR3 is 13 residues long. The germline V gene has CDR1 MNHEY and CDR2 SMNVEV (reference sequence).

This clonotype was seen many times. The chain combines TRBV4-1 with TRBJ2-7, with D unresolved. Trimming removed 7 bases from V and 0 bases from J, with 13 bases in between. The CDR3 loop spans 14 amino acids. Germline CDR1 is MGHRA and CDR2 is YSYEKL. The CDR3 nucleotides are TGCGCCAGCACCTGGAGTATGAGCTCCTACGAGCAGTACTTC. Translated: CASTWSMSSYEQYF.

This clonotype was counted ten times or more. The rearrangement links TRBV11-2 to TRBJ2-5; possible D gene TRBD2, 7 bases. CDR3 length: 15 residues. Germline V lookup: CDR1 SGHAT, CDR2 FQNNGV. V dropped 5 bases and J dropped 5 bases, with 18 bases sitting between them. Here the CDR3 reads CASSGGGRASETQYF. Here the CDR3 DNA reads TGTGCCAGCAGCGGAGGGGGGAGGGCCAGTGAGACCCAGTACTTC.

In its sample, this clonotype was seen many times. The V call is TRBV4-1, the J call TRBJ2-7; no definite D call. Germline CDR1 MGHRA, CDR2 YSYEKL. This CDR3 contains 15 residues. Trimming removed 1 base at V and 4 bases at J, with 14 bases between. This CDR3 is CASSQGPSTRYEQYF. Written as DNA, the CDR3 is TGCGCCAGCAGCCAAGGTCCAAGCACTCGGTACGAGCAGTACTTC.

This clonotype was seen many times. V gene TRBV3-1 combines with J gene TRBJ2-1, with TRBD2 as a possible D gene (5 bases). This CDR3 is built from 11 residues. Trimming stripped 4 bases from V and 12 bases from J, with 10 bases between. Looked up from germline, CDR1 is LGHDT and CDR2 is YNNKEL (reference sequence). The CDR3, as DNA: TGTGCCAGCAGCCTGGGAGAATGGCAGTTCTTC. This sequence encodes CASSLGEWQFF.

V gene TRBV24-1 combines with J gene TRBJ2-3; TRBD2 is a possible D gene (5 bases). This CDR3 comprises 14 residues. Germline V CDR1 and CDR2: KGHDR, SFDVKD. V lost 4 bases and J lost 2, with 9 bases in between. The DNA for the CDR3 is TGTGCCACCAGTGAAAGGACTCCCACAGATACGCAGTATTTT. It is translated as CATSERTPTDTQYF.

As to this clonotype: Given a much more abundant clone one base away, this may be a read error. The J gene is TRBJ2-7, the V gene TRBV12-3 or TRBV12-4; D perhaps matches TRBD2 (5 bases). The germline V and J ends were trimmed by 4 bases and 0 bases, with 10 bases remaining between them. The CDR3 has 14 residues. The CDR3 DNA follows: TGTGCCAGCAGTTCAGACTACCTCTCCTACGAGCAGTACTTC. It encodes CASSSDYLSYEQYF.

Concerning this clonotype: A much larger clone lies one base from this, so it may be a read error. The conserved final phenylalanine or tryptophan is absent from the CDR3, which likely points to a read error. This chain joins TRBV28 and TRBJ2-7, with D uncertain. V was shortened by 5 bases and J by 4 bases, with 21 bases between the two germline ends. This CDR3 has 16 amino acids. Looked up from germline, CDR1 is MDHEN and CDR2 is SYDVKM. The CDR3 coding sequence is TGTGCCAGCAGTCACCTCACCGTTCTTCTATCGTACGAGCAGTACTCC. Translated: CASSHLTVLLSYEQYS.

This chain links TRBV20-1 with TRBJ2-7, with 7 bases identical to TRBD1. The CDR3 is made up of 13 amino acids. V gave up 5 bases and J gave up 5 bases; unmatched junction bases: 9. Germline CDR1 DFQATT, CDR2 SNEGSKA (reference sequence). CDR3 sequence (DNA): TGCAGTGCTTGGACAGGACTGGCCCACGAGCAGTACTTC. Its translation: CSAWTGLAHEQYF.

This clonotype was recorded a few times. Just one base apart from a much larger clone, this may be a read error. The CDR3 region is CGASGYGYTF. CDR3 nucleotides: TGCGGTGCTAGTGGCTATGGCTACACCTTC. The chain has TRBV20-1 and TRBJ1-2; D is undetermined. The germline V gene has CDR1 DFQATT and CDR2 SNEGSKA (reference sequence). This CDR3 is 10 amino acids long.

The V and J genes are TRBV24-1 and TRBJ2-7, with D possibly matching TRBD2 (6 bases). V lost 0 bases and J lost 3, with 11 bases in between. The germline CDR1 and CDR2 sequences are KGHDR and SFDVKD. The CDR3 contains 15 residues. The CDR3 is CATSDLRGGIYEQYF. The CDR3 bases are TGTGCCACCAGTGATTTGCGAGGAGGGATCTACGAGCAGTACTTC.

This clonotype was counted many times. The genes are TRBV4-1 and TRBJ1-1; D unresolved. CDR3 length equals 16 residues. Germline CDR1 reads MGHRA; CDR2 reads YSYEKL. Trimming took 1 base from V and 3 from J, leaving 15 bases between them. The CDR3 nucleotides are TGCGCCAGCAGCCAAGGTCCAAATGTTATCCACACTGAAGCTTTCTTT. Translating gives CASSQGPNVIHTEAFF.

This clonotype was seen more than once but under ten times. The chain carries TRBV4-1 and TRBJ2-7, with D hard to call. There are 14 residues in the CDR3. Germline V gives CDR1 MGHRA, CDR2 YSYEKL. V was trimmed by 3 bases and J by 6 bases, leaving 15 bases between them. In DNA, the CDR3 is TGCGCCAGCAGCCAGCTTGTTTCAGGATTCGAGCAGTACTTC. Its protein product is CASSQLVSGFEQYF.

This clonotype appeared many times. V gene TRBV10-3 combines with J gene TRBJ2-2, with 7 positions matching TRBD2. Germline V CDR1 and CDR2: ENHRY, SYGVKD. V dropped 9 bases and J dropped 2; count of bases not matched to a gene: 6. This CDR3 spans 14 amino acids. The CDR3 nucleotides read TGTGCCATAGGCGGGAGCCAAAACACCGGGGAGCTGTTTTTT. It translates to CAIGGSQNTGELFF.

In this sample, this clonotype turned up many times. The rearrangement uses TRBV6-5 and TRBJ1-2; TRBD1 agrees at 7 bases. V lost 2 bases, J lost 7 bases, and 4 bases stayed unmatched. The CDR3 loop spans 13 amino acids. Per germline, CDR1 MNHEY and CDR2 SVGAGI. The chain's CDR3 is CASSYETGIGYTF. The CDR3 DNA is TGTGCCAGCAGTTACGAGACAGGGATTGGCTACACCTTC.

This clonotype was detected only a few times. The J gene is TRBJ2-1, the V gene TRBV29-1; possible D gene TRBD2, 5 bases. Germline CDR1 and CDR2: SQVTM and ANQGSEA. Trimming stripped 6 bases from V and 3 bases from J, with 12 bases between. The CDR3 sequence is 13 residues long. CDR3 loop: CSVKNRDYNEQFF. In nucleotides, the CDR3 is TGCAGCGTAAAAAACCGGGACTACAATGAGCAGTTCTTC.